The 32 T cell receptor beta chains below were found in one sample sequenced in a study of blood T cell repertoires in COVID-19. Some clones are missing from TCRdb's copy, which holds only in-frame ones; the method was immunoSEQ multiplex PCR. Here the sample spans around 290,000 clones, around 87% being singletons. Specimen: peripheral blood. These receptors were obtained from a woman aged 50 to 65 who had recovered from COVID-19.

V gene TRBV6-5 combines with J gene TRBJ1-4; possibly TRBD1 for D (6 bases). V dropped 0 bases and J dropped 8 bases, with 13 bases sitting between them. From germline, CDR1 is MNHEY and CDR2 SVGAGI. The CDR3 runs 15 residues. This CDR3 is CASSYSQGQGEKLFF. The CDR3 coding sequence is TGTGCCAGCAGTTACTCCCAGGGGCAGGGGGAAAAACTGTTTTTT.

The rearrangement links TRBV5-4 to TRBJ2-5; 12 bases match TRBD2. This CDR3 has 15 residues. Per the germline V gene, CDR1 is SGHNT and CDR2 is YYREEE (reference sequence). The junction had 3 bases not matched to a gene; V was cut back by 4 bases and J by 2 bases. The CDR3 DNA sequence: TGTGCCAGCAGCGGACTAGCGGGGCGGCAAGAGACCCAGTACTTC. Translation: CASSGLAGRQETQYF.

The gene calls are TRBV4-3 and TRBJ2-3; D is uncertain. V lost 0 bases to trimming and J lost 2 bases, with 9 bases between them. This CDR3 spans 15 amino acids. Germline-derived CDR1 and CDR2 are LGHNA and YSLEER. CDR3 DNA: TGCGCCAGCAGCCAAGAAAACAGTGCCACAGATACGCAGTATTTT. Its protein is CASSQENSATDTQYF.

The rearrangement links TRBV2 to TRBJ2-2; tentative D call: TRBD2 (6 bases). V lost 4 bases and J lost 5, with 14 bases in between. This CDR3 has 15 amino acids. The germline gives CDR1 SNHLY, CDR2 FYNNEI. CDR3 region: CASSAGGLWTGELFF. The CDR3 bases are TGTGCCAGCAGTGCCGGAGGGTTGTGGACCGGGGAGCTGTTTTTT.

The J gene is TRBJ2-1, the V gene TRBV2; TRBD1 matches 7 bases. CDR1 SNHLY and CDR2 FYNNEI come from the germline V gene. V was pared by 0 bases and J by 7 bases, with 3 bases of the junction left unmatched. CDR3 size: 14 residues. The CDR3 DNA reads TGTGCCAGCAGTGAAGCGTACAGGGGAAATGAGCAGTTCTTC. It specifies CASSEAYRGNEQFF.

V gene TRBV4-1 combines with J gene TRBJ1-1; D is possibly TRBD1 (5 bases). V shed 1 base and J shed 7 bases, with 19 bases lying between them. The CDR3 consists of 16 residues. The germline V gene has CDR1 MGHRA and CDR2 YSYEKL. CDR3 sequence: CASSQGLGTGRLEAFF. The DNA for the CDR3 is TGCGCCAGCAGCCAAGGTTTAGGGACGGGGAGGCTTGAAGCTTTCTTT.

J is TRBJ2-7 and V is TRBV19; D call uncertain. The CDR3 totals 15 residues. CDR1 is LNHDA and CDR2 is SQIVND in the germline V gene (reference sequence). V shed 7 bases and J shed 2 bases, with 18 bases lying between them. CDR3 sequence reads: CASTPQVHGAYEQYF. The DNA for the CDR3 is TGTGCCAGTACCCCCCAAGTACACGGAGCCTACGAGCAGTACTTC.

The rearrangement uses TRBV28 and TRBJ1-1; TRBD1 matches 9 bases. Germline-derived CDR1 and CDR2 are MDHEN and SYDVKM. The CDR3 totals 14 residues. V was clipped by 9 bases and J by 2 bases; unmatched bases: 7. DNA for the CDR3: TGTGCCAGTTACTCGGGACAGGGTAACACTGAAGCTTTCTTT. The encoded protein is CASYSGQGNTEAFF.

The chain recombines TRBV27 with TRBJ1-5, with TRBD1 matching 7 bases. Germline loops: CDR1 MNHEY, CDR2 SMNVEV (reference sequence). The CDR3 is 16 residues long. Trimming cost V 6 bases and J 2 bases; bases outside gene matches: 10. The CDR3 loop is CASRSVSGGGNQPQHF. In nucleotides, the CDR3 is TGTGCCAGCAGGAGTGTATCAGGGGGAGGCAATCAGCCCCAGCATTTT.

The gene calls are TRBV6-2 or TRBV6-3 and TRBJ1-1, with TRBD1 matching 7 bases. CDR3 length: 18 residues. Germline values: CDR1 MNHEY, CDR2 SVGEGT. J gave up 1 base and V 1 base, and 12 bases lay outside the gene matches. The CDR3 spells CASSYLRDSPRANTEAFF. The CDR3 region has the DNA TGTGCCAGCAGTTACTTACGGGACAGCCCCAGGGCGAACACTGAAGCTTTCTTT.

Only a few counts were recorded for this clone. V and J are TRBV3-1 (or the pseudogene TRBV3-2) and TRBJ1-1; TRBD1 might be the D (6 bases). Trimming removed 5 bases from V and 7 bases from J, with 20 bases in between. The germline gives CDR1 LGHDT, CDR2 YNNKEL (reference sequence). CDR3 size: 15 residues. This CDR3 is CASSLFGGGEREAFF. The CDR3 nucleotides are TGTGCCAGCAGCTTATTTGGAGGGGGGGAACGTGAAGCTTTCTTT.

Of note for this clone: The identical CDR3 is also encoded by other nucleotide sequences in the sample. The CDR3 region has the DNA TGTGCCAGCAGTTTGGGGACAGCGAACACTGAAGCTTTCTTT. Encoded protein: CASSLGTANTEAFF. This rearrangement joins TRBV27 to TRBJ1-1, with 7 bases that match TRBD1. This CDR3 spans 14 amino acids. Germline V gives CDR1 MNHEY, CDR2 SMNVEV (reference sequence). With V trimmed by 3 bases and J by 1 base, 2 bases remained unmatched.

The chain couples TRBV24-1 to TRBJ1-5; 8 nucleotides line up with TRBD1. Germline V gene sequence: CDR1 KGHDR, CDR2 SFDVKD. V shed 3 bases and J 1 base; nucleotides not matched to a gene: 7. CDR3 length: 17 residues. The CDR3 sequence: CATSDVTGGPSNQPQHF. DNA of the CDR3: TGTGCCACCAGTGATGTCACAGGGGGGCCCAGCAATCAGCCCCAGCATTTT.

This clone was seen just once. Other DNA sequences in the sample encode the same CDR3. V usage is TRBV27 and J usage is TRBJ2-1; 8 nucleotides match TRBD1. The trim removed 5 bases at V and 1 base at J, leaving 4 bases unmatched. Germline lookup yields CDR1 MNHEY and CDR2 SMNVEV (reference sequence). CDR3 size: 15 residues. CDR3 nucleotide sequence: TGTGCCAGCAGTCCCAGGACAGGGTCCTACAATGAGCAGTTCTTC. Translated: CASSPRTGSYNEQFF.

The rearrangement uses TRBV6-6 and TRBJ2-2; a weak D match, TRBD2 (6 bases). The V gene's germline CDR1 is MNHNY and CDR2 SVGAGI (reference sequence). V lost 2 bases, J lost 5 bases, and 15 bases lay in between. The CDR3 contains 16 residues. The CDR3 region has the DNA TGTGCCAGCAGTTACGTAAGCGGGTCCTCGACCGGGGAGCTGTTTTTT. Encoded protein: CASSYVSGSSTGELFF.

The chain carries TRBV4-2 and TRBJ1-1, with TRBD1 matching 7 bases. The CDR3 runs to 16 residues. J gave up 2 bases and V 0 bases, and 6 bases lay outside the gene matches. Germline V CDR1 and CDR2: LGHNA, YNFKEQ. CDR3 sequence (DNA): TGTGCCAGCAGCCAAGATGTCGGGACAGCAAACACTGAAGCTTTCTTT. It encodes CASSQDVGTANTEAFF.

The chain carries TRBV7-9 and TRBJ2-1; 13 bases match TRBD2. With 5 bases clipped from V and 3 bases from J, the junction kept 4 bases outside the gene matches. This CDR3 spans 16 amino acids. Germline V gene sequence: CDR1 SEHNR, CDR2 FQNEAQ (reference sequence). The CDR3 spells CASSERTSGSYNEQFF. The CDR3 DNA follows: TGTGCCAGCAGCGAGAGGACTAGCGGGAGCTACAATGAGCAGTTCTTC.

The CDR3 sequence is CASSALAGVSTDTQYF. CDR3 DNA sequence: TGTGCCAGCAGCGCCCTAGCGGGAGTTAGCACAGATACGCAGTATTTT. The V and J genes are TRBV9 and TRBJ2-3, with 10 bases fitting TRBD2. Germline CDR1 SGDLS, CDR2 YYNGEE. V lost 3 bases to trimming and J lost 0 bases; unmatched junction nucleotides: 4. CDR3 length equals 16 residues.

The chain links TRBV28 to TRBJ2-1, with D maybe TRBD2 (5 bases). The germline gives CDR1 MDHEN, CDR2 SYDVKM. Deletions cut 8 bases from V and 3 bases from J, with 8 bases between. The CDR3 totals 12 residues. The CDR3 region is CASQRNYNEQFF. The CDR3 DNA reads TGTGCCAGCCAGCGGAACTACAATGAGCAGTTCTTC.

The J gene is TRBJ2-7, the V gene TRBV18; 12 nucleotides match TRBD2. The germline V gene has CDR1 KGHSH and CDR2 LQKENI. This CDR3 has 16 residues. With V trimmed by 3 bases and J by 5 bases, 8 bases remained unmatched. CDR3 in DNA: TGTGCCAGCTCACCTCGTCAGACTAGCGGGGGTAACGAGCAGTACTTC. It specifies CASSPRQTSGGNEQYF.

This clone has only one observation. The J gene is TRBJ1-3, the V gene TRBV20-1, with D uncertain. Trimming shortened V by 3 bases and J by 0 bases, and 9 bases separated the two germline ends. Germline lookup yields CDR1 DFQATT and CDR2 SNEGSKA (reference sequence). The CDR3 is 14 residues long. CDR3 nucleotide sequence: TGCAGTGCTAGTATGCCGAGCTCTGGAAACACCATATATTTT. Its translation is CSASMPSSGNTIYF.

The V and J genes are TRBV9 and TRBJ1-6; maybe TRBD1 (5 bases). CDR1 is SGDLS, CDR2 YYNGEE, per germline. The CDR3 totals 16 residues. V was clipped by 4 bases and J by 0 bases, with 11 bases between them. CDR3 residues: CASSSRQSSYNSPLHF. The DNA of the CDR3 is TGTGCCAGCAGCTCTAGACAGAGCTCCTATAATTCACCCCTCCACTTT.

The DNA of the CDR3 is TGTGCCAGTACCGACAGGGGTCTGTCCTACGAGCAGTACTTC. Translation gives CASTDRGLSYEQYF. The V gene is TRBV11-1, the J gene TRBJ2-7; TRBD1 aligns across 8 bases. CDR3 size: 14 residues. The V gene end was trimmed by 9 bases and the J gene end by 1 base; junction bases not matched to a gene: 8. From germline, CDR1 is SGHAT and CDR2 FQDESV (reference sequence). The full variable domain, rest sourced from reference TRBV11-1 and TRBJ2-7, is EAEVAQSPRYKITEKSQAVAFWCDPISGHATLYWYRQILGQGPELLVQFQDESVVDDSQLPKDRFSAERLKGVDSTLKIQPAELGDSAMYLCASTDRGLSYEQYFGPGTRLTVT.

The rearrangement joins TRBV6-1 to TRBJ1-4; D may be TRBD1 (6 bases). CDR3 length equals 16 residues. Germline lookup yields CDR1 MNHNS and CDR2 SASEGT. V was trimmed by 4 bases and J by 1 base, leaving 13 bases between them. CDR3 amino acids: CASSGTPQGTNEKLFF. In DNA, the CDR3 is TGTGCCAGCAGTGGGACTCCACAGGGAACTAATGAAAAACTGTTTTTT.

J is TRBJ2-1 and V is TRBV5-1; D unclear. This CDR3 is built from 16 residues. The germline CDR1 and CDR2 sequences are SGHRS and YFSETQ. The V and J ends lost 4 bases and 2 bases respectively, with 16 bases between them. As DNA, the CDR3 is TGCGCCAGCAGCCGTCCCTTAGATCCTCCCTACAATGAGCAGTTCTTC. It encodes CASSRPLDPPYNEQFF. The full variable domain, its missing parts supplied by reference TRBV5-1 and TRBJ2-1, is KAGVTQTPRYLIKTRGQQVTLSCSPISGHRSVSWYQQTPGQGLQFLFEYFSETQRNKGNFPGRFSGRQFSNSRSEMNVSTLELGDSALYLCASSRPLDPPYNEQFFGPGTRLTVL.

The chain carries TRBV7-2 and TRBJ2-2; tentatively, D is TRBD2 (6 bases). V shed 2 bases and J shed 4 bases, with 14 bases lying between them. In germline, CDR1 is SGHTA, CDR2 FQGNSA. The CDR3 extends over 16 amino acids. CDR3 residues: CASSLKVAGSTGELFF. The CDR3 DNA reads as TGTGCCAGCAGCTTAAAGGTTGCGGGGAGCACCGGGGAGCTGTTTTTT.

This chain connects TRBV3-1 (or the pseudogene TRBV3-2) to TRBJ2-1, with D perhaps TRBD2 (6 bases). The germline gives CDR1 LGHDT, CDR2 YNNKEL (reference sequence). This CDR3 region has 13 residues. Trimming took off 8 bases at V and 8 bases at J, with 16 bases between the two ends. CDR3 residues: CASRLRGEDEQFF. The CDR3 nucleotides read TGTGCCAGCCGTCTAAGAGGGGAGGATGAGCAGTTCTTC.

In this sample, this clone turned up once. V and J are TRBV6-5 and TRBJ1-2; the match to TRBD1 covers 8 bases. The CDR3 is 13 residues long. V lost 6 bases and J lost 4; bases outside the gene matches: 4. Germline V gene data show CDR1 as MNHEY and CDR2 as SVGAGI. The CDR3 bases are TGTGCCAGCAGGAGGACAGGGAGCTATGGCTACACCTTC. Protein sequence: CASRRTGSYGYTF.

This clone is a singleton in its sample. This chain links TRBV5-4 with TRBJ2-5; TRBD2 is a possible D gene (7 bases). Trimming left V 1 base short and J 4 bases short, with 11 bases between. CDR1 is SGHNT, CDR2 YYREEE, per germline (reference sequence). This CDR3 is 14 amino acids long. CDR3 sequence (DNA): TGTGCCAGCAGCTTGTTCGGGGGGCCAGAGACCCAGTACTTC. Protein product: CASSLFGGPETQYF.

The chain uses TRBV12-3 or TRBV12-4 and TRBJ2-1, with unresolved D. The CDR3 runs to 11 residues. V was shortened by 1 base and J by 8 bases, with 3 bases between the two germline ends. The CDR3 is CASSLVDEQFF. The CDR3 DNA follows: TGTGCCAGCAGTTTAGTCGATGAGCAGTTCTTC.

This CDR3 reads CASSSSSSGNTIYF. The CDR3 nucleotides are TGTGCCAGCAGCTCCTCTTCCTCTGGAAACACCATATATTTT. This sequence joins TRBV7-6 and TRBJ1-3; D ambiguous. V lost 4 bases, J lost 0 bases, and 7 bases lay in between. The CDR3 consists of 14 residues. Germline values: CDR1 SGHVS, CDR2 FNYEAQ.

V and J are TRBV19 and TRBJ2-4; D possibly corresponds to TRBD1 (6 bases). V was pared by 4 bases and J by 9 bases, with 19 bases between. Germline V lookup: CDR1 LNHDA, CDR2 SQIVND (reference sequence). The CDR3 is made up of 15 amino acids. In nucleotides, the CDR3 is TGTGCCAGTAGTACCCGGACGGGCCAGGGGAGCATTCAGTACTTC. This sequence encodes CASSTRTGQGSIQYF.